This T cell receptor beta chain was recovered during a study of T cell responses to AZD1222 COVID-19 vaccine. Study as a whole: Second-dose schedules of about 4 or about 12 weeks were combined. Overall study findings and caveats: Clonal diversity may have been underestimated, and the donors were mostly white British, with more females than males. AZD1222 recipients seropositive at baseline numbered only six or seven.

V was clipped by 1 base and J by 1 base, with 11 bases between them. CDR1 and CDR2 (germline): SGHNT, YENEEA. This CDR3 region has 16 residues. The data were produced by immunoSEQ multiplex PCR, yet TCRdb's version contains in-frame clones alone and is incomplete. The data show roughly 190,000 clones, 92% seen once. Concerning this clone itself: Its target is unknown.

The receptor comes from an adult in good health. Sequences were derived from peripheral blood, sampled on day 0 of AZD1222 vaccination. This sequence joins TRBV11-3 and TRBJ2-1; D uncertain. The CDR3 nucleotides are TGTGCCAGCAGCTTAGGTTTCACTGCTTCCTACAATGAGCAGTTCTTC. As protein: CASSLGFTASYNEQFF.